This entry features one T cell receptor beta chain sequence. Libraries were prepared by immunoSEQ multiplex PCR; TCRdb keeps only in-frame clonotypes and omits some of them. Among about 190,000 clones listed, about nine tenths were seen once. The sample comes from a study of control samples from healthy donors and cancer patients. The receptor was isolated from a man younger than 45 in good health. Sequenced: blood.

CDR3 nucleotide sequence: TGTGCCAGCAGCCATCTACAGGGCTCCTACAATGAGCAGTTCTTC. It is translated as CASSHLQGSYNEQFF. This chain links TRBV7-9 with TRBJ2-1; perhaps TRBD1 as D (6 bases). Looked up from germline, CDR1 is SEHNR and CDR2 is FQNEAQ (reference sequence). V lost 5 bases and J lost 0, with 11 bases in between. CDR3 length equals 15 residues.